The rows below give T cell receptor beta chains drawn from one sample of a study of beta chain features in type 1 diabetes. Profiling relied on immunoSEQ multiplex PCR, and the TCRdb table lists in-frame clones only, not all of them. The sample lists 130,000 or so clones, about 9.2% occurring once. Sequencing used central memory CD4+ T cells from blood. All receptors derive from a man between 18 and 29 years old in good health. Each CDR3 is given with its conserved first and last residue. The D gene is left open where the match is weak. Clone size, where shown, is once, few, many, or a class for clones that have expanded.

d_call	v_call	j_call	clone_size	cdr3_aa	cdr3_nt
.	TRBV7-9	TRBJ2-3	few	CASSPSGVPDTQYF	TGTGCCAGCAGCCCTTCGGGGGTTCCAGATACGCAGTATTTT
TRBD1	TRBV11-2	TRBJ2-6	few	CASSLRSRGQTGANVLTF	TGTGCCAGCAGCTTACGTTCAAGGGGGCAAACTGGGGCCAACGTCCTGACTTTC
.	TRBV6-6	TRBJ2-1	.	CASSYSGRSSYNEQFF	TGTGCCAGCAGTTACTCTGGCAGAAGCTCCTACAATGAGCAGTTCTTC
.	TRBV5-4	TRBJ1-1	.	CASSRASNTEAFF	TGTGCCAGCAGCCGCGCTTCGAACACTGAAGCTTTCTTT
TRBD1	TRBV19	TRBJ2-7	.	CASSLWTGGGDEQYF	TGTGCCAGTAGTCTCTGGACAGGGGGCGGTGACGAGCAGTACTTC
TRBD2	TRBV30	TRBJ2-3	few	CAWGTSGGFTDTQYF	TGTGCCTGGGGTACTAGCGGGGGTTTCACAGATACGCAGTATTTT
.	TRBV10-3	TRBJ2-4	few	CAISETGTDIQYF	TGTGCCATCAGTGAGACAGGGACGGACATTCAGTACTTC
TRBD2	TRBV6-1	TRBJ2-5	.	CASRTSGKETQYF	TGTGCCAGCCGGACTAGCGGCAAAGAGACCCAGTACTTC
.	TRBV6-1	TRBJ2-6	few	CASSEPAGPSSGANVLTF	TGTGCCAGCAGTGAACCGGCAGGGCCTAGCTCTGGGGCCAACGTCCTGACTTTC
TRBD1	TRBV7-6	TRBJ1-1	.	CASSPRSGTEITEAFF	TGTGCCAGCAGCCCTAGATCCGGGACAGAGATCACTGAAGCTTTCTTT
.	TRBV5-4	TRBJ2-5	few	CASSLMTKNQETQYF	TGTGCCAGCAGCTTAATGACAAAAAACCAAGAGACCCAGTACTTC
TRBD1	TRBV2	TRBJ1-2	few	CASRDSQGDNGYTF	TGTGCCAGCAGGGACTCCCAGGGGGATAATGGCTACACCTTC
.	TRBV6-1	TRBJ2-7	.	CASSPYVQGLYEQYF	TGTGCCAGCAGCCCCTATGTACAGGGCCTCTACGAGCAGTACTTC
.	TRBV5-1	TRBJ2-3	few	CASSLIGEYTDTQYF	TGCGCCAGCAGCTTGATCGGGGAGTACACAGATACGCAGTATTTT
TRBD2	TRBV6-6	TRBJ2-3	once	CASSASGGFSDTQYF	TGTGCCAGCAGTGCTAGCGGGGGGTTTTCGGATACGCAGTATTTT
.	TRBV5-4	TRBJ2-5	.	CASSLTVQETQYF	TGTGCCAGCAGCTTAACAGTACAAGAGACCCAGTACTTC
TRBD2	TRBV11-2	TRBJ2-3	few	CASSRGVEDTQYF	TGTGCCAGCAGCCGGGGGGTTGAAGATACGCAGTATTTT
.	TRBV5-1	TRBJ2-7	.	CASSRTESYEQYF	TGCGCCAGCAGCAGGACAGAGTCCTACGAGCAGTACTTC
.	TRBV4-3	TRBJ1-5	few	CASSQVPGPQHF	TGCGCCAGCAGCCAAGTCCCCGGGCCCCAGCATTTT
.	TRBV11-2	TRBJ2-7	many	CASSFRGFEQYF	TGTGCCAGCAGCTTTAGGGGGTTCGAGCAGTACTTC
.	TRBV9	TRBJ1-3	.	CASSVPPVDTIYF	TGTGCCAGCAGCGTTCCACCCGTAGACACCATATATTTT
.	TRBV4-1	TRBJ1-5	few	CASSQDVTGNQPQHF	TGCGCCAGCAGCCAAGATGTAACAGGGAATCAGCCCCAGCATTTT
.	TRBV7-2	TRBJ2-7	few	CASSLTGQNYEQYF	TGTGCCAGCAGCCTTACGGGACAAAACTACGAGCAGTACTTC
.	TRBV28	TRBJ2-7	few	CASGVGDAYEQYF	TGTGCCAGCGGAGTAGGAGATGCCTACGAGCAGTACTTC
.	TRBV30	TRBJ1-6	.	CAWTSSGSYNSPLHF	TGTGCCTGGACATCCTCCGGGTCCTATAATTCACCCCTCCACTTT
.	TRBV7-8	TRBJ2-6	.	CASSLEGTGANVLTF	TGTGCCAGCAGCTTGGAGGGGACTGGGGCCAACGTCCTGACTTTC
TRBD2	TRBV7-2	TRBJ2-7	.	CASSSWGLAGGTYEQYF	TGTGCCAGCAGCTCTTGGGGACTAGCGGGGGGGACCTACGAGCAGTACTTC
TRBD1	TRBV7-2	TRBJ1-3	.	CASRGGTVQSTIYF	TGTGCCAGCAGAGGCGGGACAGTCCAAAGCACCATATATTTT
TRBD2	TRBV10-3	TRBJ2-3	few	CAISRGDPTDTQYF	TGTGCCATCAGCCGGGGGGACCCCACAGATACGCAGTATTTT
TRBD1	TRBV5-4	TRBJ1-1	few	CASSSRQGGNTEAFF	TGTGCCAGCAGCTCCAGACAGGGGGGAAACACTGAAGCTTTCTTT
.	TRBV6-1	TRBJ1-5	.	CASSSGREDQPQHF	TGTGCCAGCAGTTCTGGACGGGAGGATCAGCCCCAGCATTTT
TRBD1	TRBV9	TRBJ2-1	few	CASSMTNRGTNEQFF	TGTGCCAGCAGCATGACTAACAGGGGAACCAATGAGCAGTTCTTC
.	TRBV18	TRBJ2-3	.	CASSRATDTQYF	TGTGCCAGCTCACGGGCGACAGATACGCAGTATTTT
.	TRBV5-1	TRBJ2-7	few	CASSLALQTYEQYF	TGCGCCAGCAGCTTGGCCTTGCAGACCTACGAGCAGTACTTC
.	TRBV4-3	TRBJ1-4	.	CASSQDHRTGRGGKLFF	TGCGCCAGCAGCCAAGACCACAGGACCGGGCGTGGTGGAAAACTGTTTTTT
.	TRBV19	TRBJ1-5	.	CASSIATGNQPQHF	TGTGCCAGTAGTATCGCGACGGGTAATCAGCCCCAGCATTTT
.	TRBV30	TRBJ1-2	.	CAESGLYGYTF	TGTGCCGAATCGGGACTCTATGGCTACACCTTC
.	TRBV29-1	TRBJ2-7	few	CSVEDEGYEQYF	TGCAGCGTTGAAGATGAGGGATACGAGCAGTACTTC
TRBD1	TRBV7-2	TRBJ1-3	.	CASSFFPGQGGNTIYF	TGTGCCAGCAGCTTCTTCCCCGGACAGGGTGGAAACACCATATATTTT
.	TRBV6-1	TRBJ1-4	.	CASILDRAEKLFF	.
TRBD1	TRBV4-3	TRBJ1-3	few	CASSQEQGGNLIYF	TGCGCCAGCAGCCAAGAACAGGGGGGGAATCTCATATATTTT
TRBD1	TRBV7-3	TRBJ1-6	few	CASSLRPLDRGRGSPLHF	TGTGCCAGCAGCTTAAGGCCCCTTGACAGGGGACGCGGTTCACCCCTCCACTTT
TRBD1	TRBV19	TRBJ1-4	.	CASSRGTVGKLFF	TGTGCCAGTAGTCGGGGGACAGTCGGAAAACTGTTTTTT
TRBD1	TRBV11-2	TRBJ1-2	.	CASSLRGTGSYGYTF	TGTGCCAGCAGCTTAAGGGGGACAGGGTCCTATGGCTACACCTTC
TRBD1	TRBV28	TRBJ2-1	.	CASSQRTGAWDEQFF	TGTGCCAGCAGTCAACGGACAGGGGCTTGGGATGAGCAGTTCTTC
TRBD1	TRBV29-1	TRBJ2-5	many	CSVGAGGQGSETQYF	TGCAGCGTTGGGGCCGGCGGACAGGGGTCCGAGACCCAGTACTTC
TRBD1	TRBV11-1	TRBJ1-5	.	CASSYGTGANQPQHF	TGTGCCAGCAGCTACGGGACAGGGGCAAATCAGCCCCAGCATTTT
.	TRBV18	TRBJ1-2	.	CASSGQLGGYTF	TGTGCCAGCTCAGGACAGTTGGGCGGCTACACCTTC
.	TRBV7-8	TRBJ2-7	few	CASSLHRASYEQYF	TGTGCCAGCAGCTTACATAGAGCCTCCTACGAGCAGTACTTC
TRBD1	TRBV14	TRBJ2-1	many	CASSQDIGQGRNEQFF	TGTGCCAGCAGCCAAGATATAGGACAGGGCAGGAATGAGCAGTTCTTC
.	TRBV5-1	TRBJ2-5	.	CASSSGPGEETQYF	TGCGCCAGCAGCTCCGGCCCGGGGGAAGAGACCCAGTACTTC
TRBD2	TRBV19	TRBJ2-1	.	CASSISASGVNEQFF	TGTGCCAGTAGTATCTCGGCTAGCGGGGTTAATGAGCAGTTCTTC
.	TRBV5-4	TRBJ1-1	.	CASSRGNTEAFF	TGTGCCAGCAGCCGAGGGAACACTGAAGCTTTCTTT
TRBD2	TRBV6-6	TRBJ2-1	many	CASTREEGNEQFF	TGTGCCAGCACTCGGGAGGAGGGCAATGAGCAGTTCTTC
.	TRBV5-8	TRBJ2-7	.	CASSLDPTGLLPRGSREQYF	TGTGCCAGCAGCTTGGACCCCACAGGGCTGCTTCCACGGGGATCTCGGGAGCAGTACTTC
.	TRBV7-2	TRBJ2-3	.	CASSLYTDTQYF	TGTGCCAGCAGCTTATACACAGATACGCAGTATTTT
.	TRBV6-6	TRBJ2-1	.	CASSRNPESSYNEQFF	TGTGCCAGCAGCCGTAACCCGGAGAGCTCCTACAATGAGCAGTTCTTC
.	TRBV7-8	TRBJ2-3	.	CASSPSTDTQYF	TGTGCCAGCAGTCCTAGCACAGATACGCAGTATTTT
TRBD2	TRBV18	TRBJ2-1	few	CASSPTSGGHNEQFF	TGTGCCAGCTCACCGACTAGCGGGGGCCACAATGAGCAGTTCTTC
.	TRBV6-6	TRBJ1-4	few	CASRPDRSDEKLFF	TGTGCCAGCCGACCTGACAGGTCCGATGAAAAACTGTTTTTT